Listed below are T cell receptor beta chains from one sample, sequenced in a study of persistence of HIV-infected CD4 T cells. TCRdb's table, derived via immunoSEQ multiplex PCR, lists solely in-frame clones and lacks some. Of around 60,000 clones detected, 70% to 75% appear once; the ten largest clones hold 1.7%. These receptors' antigens are unknown. The input for sequencing was CD4+ T cells sorted from PBMCs after roughly 18-hour stimulation, taken from a patient who received antiretroviral therapy. All receptors derive from an adult man with HIV who was CMV-seropositive. CDR3s include the opening cysteine and the closing phenylalanine or tryptophan. Fields, in order: J gene, clone size, V gene, CDR3 protein. Clone size is shown for a subset of rows, as once, few, many or a class of expanded clone.

TRBJ1-1 | NA | TRBV3-1/TRBV3-2 | CASTSGQGRGAFF
TRBJ1-5 | NA | TRBV19 | CASSDGQGPNQPQHF
TRBJ1-1 | NA | TRBV2 | CASSQEGNTEAFF
TRBJ1-5 | NA | TRBV21-1 | CASSPRGQGHNQPQHF
TRBJ1-1 | NA | TRBV27 | CASYPRGEGATEAFF
TRBJ2-3 | NA | TRBV3-1/TRBV3-2 | CASSQGFSGGPTDTQYF
TRBJ2-3 | NA | TRBV20-1 | CSASPSRGGTDTQYF
TRBJ1-4 | NA | TRBV6-5 | CASRNQPGPNEKLFF
TRBJ2-2 | NA | TRBV7-8 | CASSLAGTGSTGELFF
TRBJ1-4 | few | TRBV28 | CATVEHEKLFF
TRBJ1-1 | NA | TRBV15 | CATSREKHTEAFF
TRBJ1-5 | NA | TRBV2 | CASSDNYRGRDQPQHF
TRBJ2-5 | few | TRBV12-3/TRBV12-4 | CASSLKEVSRRYF
TRBJ2-3 | NA | TRBV6-1 | CASSESTGTDTQYF
TRBJ2-1 | NA | TRBV2 | CASSEDRRNEQFF
TRBJ1-4 | NA | TRBV5-4 | CASSFRDRNEKLFF
TRBJ2-7 | NA | TRBV3-1/TRBV3-2 | CASSQEPSGVPREQYF
TRBJ1-5 | NA | TRBV18 | CASSPGQSDSNQPQHF
TRBJ2-1 | NA | TRBV20-1 | CSASVRRGINEQFF
TRBJ1-2 | NA | TRBV7-6 | CASRPQGALSYGYTF
TRBJ1-2 | NA | TRBV3-1/TRBV3-2 | CASSQYEVRKGGYTF
TRBJ1-1 | few | TRBV3-1/TRBV3-2 | CASSQGGRTEAFF
TRBJ2-3 | NA | TRBV6-2/TRBV6-3 | CASSSRTSSTDTQYF
TRBJ1-5 | NA | TRBV28 | CASSLGVRTNNQPQHF
TRBJ2-2 | NA | TRBV5-1 | CASSLDLTGRTGELFF
TRBJ1-6 | few | TRBV28 | CASSLLQGDSPLHF
TRBJ2-7 | NA | TRBV20-1 | CSASQSGGNEQYF
TRBJ2-7 | NA | TRBV29-1 | CSVEPFRTGMHEQYF
TRBJ1-6 | NA | TRBV4-1 | CASSPNIQGWNSPLHF
TRBJ2-7 | NA | TRBV7-8 | CASSLVSRASYEQYF
TRBJ2-7 | NA | TRBV6-5 | CASSLGGTGPYEQYF
TRBJ1-1 | NA | TRBV5-1 | CASGGGRLNTEAFF
TRBJ1-2 | NA | TRBV6-5 | CASSYPGGDGYTF
TRBJ2-1 | NA | TRBV5-1 | CASSLGLGGYEQFF
TRBJ1-5 | few | TRBV28 | CASTWDRNQPQHF
TRBJ2-3 | once | TRBV20-1 | CSASWPPSTDTQYF
TRBJ2-7 | once | TRBV3-1/TRBV3-2 | CASSQRDQGEQYF
TRBJ1-6 | NA | TRBV18 | CASSPQSPGLDRGDSPLHF
TRBJ1-5 | NA | TRBV29-1 | CSVFTAPGEPQHF
TRBJ1-5 | NA | TRBV25-1 | CASSEGGYSNQPQHF
TRBJ2-2 | NA | TRBV7-9 | CASSFTSGGNTGELFF
TRBJ1-5 | NA | TRBV27 | CASSLRGANSNQPQHF
TRBJ2-7 | NA | TRBV15 | CATSRGSGSLSYEQYF
TRBJ2-7 | NA | TRBV5-6 | CASRLGTSGGAGVPYEQYF
TRBJ1-2 | NA | TRBV5-4 | CASSLGSGAKANYGYTF
TRBJ2-6 | few | TRBV2 | CASSLGISGANVLTF
TRBJ1-6 | NA | TRBV9 | CASSSGTGSSLHF
TRBJ2-3 | NA | TRBV28 | CASISLASGSSDTQYF
TRBJ2-3 | NA | TRBV5-1 | CASSSDRGADTQYF
TRBJ1-2 | few | TRBV25-1 | CASSELYYGYTF
TRBJ1-1 | once | TRBV6-5 | CASSYSSPPMNTEAFF
TRBJ2-1 | NA | TRBV6-6 | CASTITGPRYNEQFF
TRBJ1-5 | few | TRBV15 | CATSRDDQPQHF
TRBJ1-1 | once | TRBV20-1 | CSASTGWFTEAFF
TRBJ1-6 | NA | TRBV6-1 | CASSEVLGVTPLHF
TRBJ2-7 | NA | TRBV27 | CASSSYPGYEQYF
TRBJ2-1 | NA | TRBV13 | CASSLERTGVSYNEQFF
TRBJ2-7 | NA | TRBV12-3/TRBV12-4 | CASSYHGTGEQYF
TRBJ1-2 | NA | TRBV19 | CASSPQALMIYGYTF